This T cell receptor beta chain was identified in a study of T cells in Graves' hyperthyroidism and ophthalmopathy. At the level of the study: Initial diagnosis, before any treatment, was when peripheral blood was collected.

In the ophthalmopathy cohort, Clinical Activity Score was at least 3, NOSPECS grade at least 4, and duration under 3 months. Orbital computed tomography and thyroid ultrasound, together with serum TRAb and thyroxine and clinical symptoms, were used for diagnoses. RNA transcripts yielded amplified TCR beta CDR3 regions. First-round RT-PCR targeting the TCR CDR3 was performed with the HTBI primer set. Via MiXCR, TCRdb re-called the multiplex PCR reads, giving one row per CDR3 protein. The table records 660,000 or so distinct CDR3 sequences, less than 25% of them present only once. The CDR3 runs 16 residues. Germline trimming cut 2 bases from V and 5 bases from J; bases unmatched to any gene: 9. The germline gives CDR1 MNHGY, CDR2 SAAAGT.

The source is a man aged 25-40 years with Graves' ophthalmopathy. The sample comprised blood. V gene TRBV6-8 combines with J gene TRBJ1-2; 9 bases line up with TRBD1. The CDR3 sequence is CASSYRDRVSLYGYTF. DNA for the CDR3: TGTGCCAGCAGTTACCGGGACAGGGTCTCTCTTTATGGCTACACCTTC.